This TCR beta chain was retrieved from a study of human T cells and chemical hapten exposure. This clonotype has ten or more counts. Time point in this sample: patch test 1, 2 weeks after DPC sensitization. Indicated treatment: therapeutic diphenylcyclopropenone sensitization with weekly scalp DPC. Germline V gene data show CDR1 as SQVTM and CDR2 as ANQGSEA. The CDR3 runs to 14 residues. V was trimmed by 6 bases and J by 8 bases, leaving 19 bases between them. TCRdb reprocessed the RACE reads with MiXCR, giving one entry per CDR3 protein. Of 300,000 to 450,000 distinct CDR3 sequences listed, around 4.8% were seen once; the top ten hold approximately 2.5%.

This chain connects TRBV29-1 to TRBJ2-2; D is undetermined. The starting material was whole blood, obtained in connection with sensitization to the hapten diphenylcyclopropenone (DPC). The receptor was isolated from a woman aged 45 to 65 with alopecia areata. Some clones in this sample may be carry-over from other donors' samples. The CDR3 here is CSVEDDLEGGELFF. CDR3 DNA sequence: TGCAGCGTAGAGGACGACTTGGAAGGGGGGGAGCTGTTTTTT.